These 27 T cell receptor beta chains were all obtained from the same sample, sequenced in a study of cytomegalovirus exposure and HLA in healthy donors. The primer mix had 60 Vbeta and 13 Jbeta primers. The data were produced by immunoSEQ multiplex PCR, yet TCRdb's version contains in-frame clones alone and is incomplete. This sample's clone table lists around 140,000 clones. Sequenced material: PBMCs. These receptors originate from a woman aged 40 to 49 in good health and CMV-seropositive.

This chain connects TRBV6-5 to TRBJ2-7; tentative D call: TRBD1 (5 bases). The germline gives CDR1 MNHEY, CDR2 SVGAGI. Trimming cost V 7 bases and J 0 bases, with 16 bases left between them. This CDR3 region has 15 residues. CDR3 bases: TGTGCCAGCACCCAAGGGGCAGTGAGCTCCTACGAGCAGTACTTC. Encoded protein: CASTQGAVSSYEQYF.

The rearrangement joins TRBV29-1 to TRBJ2-7; TRBD1 matches at 9 bases. V was pared by 6 bases and J by 6 bases, with 15 bases of the junction left unmatched. CDR1 is SQVTM, CDR2 ANQGSEA, per germline. This CDR3 is 15 amino acids long. The CDR3 region is CSVGYLWDRAGEQYF. For the CDR3, the DNA is TGCAGCGTGGGTTACCTCTGGGACAGGGCGGGCGAGCAGTACTTC.

The rearrangement joins TRBV7-3 to TRBJ2-3; 7 bases match TRBD2. This CDR3 is built from 18 residues. V trimming: 0 bases; J trimming: 1 base; junction bases outside the gene matches: 10. Germline V gives CDR1 SGHTA, CDR2 FQGTGA. The CDR3 protein is CASSLTHPGAGGTDTQYF. As DNA, the CDR3 is TGTGCCAGCAGCTTAACCCACCCCGGCGCGGGAGGCACAGATACGCAGTATTTT.

The V gene is TRBV6-6, the J gene TRBJ1-3; possibly TRBD1 for D (6 bases). V lost 2 bases and J 4 bases, leaving 9 bases between the germline ends. CDR3 size: 14 residues. Germline V CDR1 and CDR2: MNHNY, SVGAGI (reference sequence). The CDR3 spells CASSYGTQGNTIYF. The CDR3 DNA sequence: TGTGCCAGCAGTTACGGGACACAGGGAAACACCATATATTTT.

The genes are TRBV28 and TRBJ1-3, with TRBD1 identical over 7 bases. Germline V gene lookup returns CDR1 MDHEN and CDR2 SYDVKM. V was clipped by 5 bases and J by 4 bases; unmatched bases: 5. This CDR3 contains 14 residues. The CDR3 here is CASSKTGAGNTIYF. DNA for the CDR3: TGTGCCAGCAGTAAAACAGGGGCGGGAAACACCATATATTTT.

CDR3: CASSQDEREGLYEQYF. The CDR3 coding sequence is TGCGCCAGCAGCCAAGATGAGCGGGAGGGCCTCTACGAGCAGTACTTC. The chain has TRBV4-1 and TRBJ2-7, with TRBD2 matching over 10 bases. J lost 3 bases, V lost 0 bases, and 5 bases had no gene match. CDR3 length equals 16 residues. Germline CDR1 reads MGHRA; CDR2 reads YSYEKL.

This chain uses TRBV7-9 with TRBJ2-1; 7 bases align to TRBD1. Germline V gene lookup returns CDR1 SEHNR and CDR2 FQNEAQ (reference sequence). J lost 8 bases, V lost 8 bases, and 12 bases had no gene match. The CDR3 is 14 residues long. In DNA form, the CDR3 reads TGTGCCAGCCAAAAAGACAGGGTGAGGGATGAGCAGTTCTTC. As protein: CASQKDRVRDEQFF.

The chain uses TRBV5-4 and TRBJ1-1; D gene unclear. V was clipped by 7 bases and J by 4 bases, with 8 bases between them. This CDR3 has 11 amino acids. Looked up from germline, CDR1 is SGHNT and CDR2 is YYREEE (reference sequence). The CDR3 protein is CASGPPTEAFF. The CDR3 nucleotides read TGTGCCAGCGGCCCCCCCACTGAAGCTTTCTTT.

The genes are TRBV6-6 and TRBJ2-3; 10 nucleotides agree with TRBD1. The CDR3 covers 15 residues. Germline V gene sequence: CDR1 MNHNY, CDR2 SVGAGI (reference sequence). The junction had 9 bases not matched to a gene; V was cut back by 6 bases and J by 6 bases. Here the CDR3 reads CASRPTGGGFDTQYF. CDR3 nucleotide sequence: TGTGCCAGCAGACCGACAGGGGGCGGTTTCGATACGCAGTATTTT.

V and J are TRBV6-1 and TRBJ2-7; TRBD1 might be the D (6 bases). V lost 5 bases, J lost 6 bases, and 14 bases lay in between. The CDR3 has 13 residues. Germline CDR1 reads MNHNS; CDR2 reads SASEGT. This chain's CDR3 is CASSQQGKGEQYF. In DNA, the CDR3 is TGTGCCAGCAGTCAACAGGGTAAGGGCGAGCAGTACTTC.

A remark on this clone: Other DNA sequences of this sample code for an identical CDR3. The chain employs TRBV5-1 and TRBJ2-5; 9 positions match TRBD2. The trim removed 3 bases at V and 4 bases at J, leaving 4 bases unmatched. This CDR3 region has 14 residues. Germline loops: CDR1 SGHRS, CDR2 YFSETQ. The CDR3 sequence is CASSSGLAGETQYF. As DNA, the CDR3 is TGCGCCAGCAGCTCGGGACTAGCTGGAGAGACCCAGTACTTC.

The chain recombines TRBV14 with TRBJ2-1; TRBD2 is a possible D gene (5 bases). Trimming shortened V by 9 bases and J by 9 bases, and 12 bases separated the two germline ends. The CDR3 loop spans 11 amino acids. Germline values: CDR1 SGHDN, CDR2 FVKESK. The CDR3 sequence is CARMLRGEQFF. In nucleotides, the CDR3 is TGTGCCAGGATGCTACGGGGTGAGCAGTTCTTC.

The chain uses TRBV29-1 and TRBJ2-1; 8 bases fit TRBD1. After removal of 6 bases from V and 9 bases from J, the junction contained 7 bases not matched to a gene. Germline V CDR1 and CDR2: SQVTM, ANQGSEA. The CDR3 covers 12 residues. The CDR3, as DNA: TGCAGCGTCACAAGGGGGACAGGTGAGCAGTTCTTC. Protein product: CSVTRGTGEQFF.

The chain combines TRBV27 with TRBJ2-7, with D perhaps matching TRBD1 (6 bases). CDR3 length: 12 residues. The germline V gene encodes CDR1 MNHEY and CDR2 SMNVEV (reference sequence). The ends were cut back, 5 bases at V and 5 bases at J, with 10 bases in the middle. The CDR3 nucleotides are TGTGCCAGCAGTCGACAGGATAACGAGCAGTACTTC. Its protein product is CASSRQDNEQYF.

This chain joins TRBV19 and TRBJ1-5; 7 nucleotides match TRBD1. Losses at the gene ends were 5 bases for V and 7 bases for J; bases not matched to a gene: 11. This CDR3 region has 15 residues. From germline, CDR1 is LNHDA and CDR2 SQIVND (reference sequence). In DNA form, the CDR3 reads TGTGCCAGTAGTCCCCGACAGGGTACGAACCAGCCCCAGCATTTT. It translates to CASSPRQGTNQPQHF. The whole variable domain, remainder taken from reference TRBV19 and TRBJ1-5, is DGGITQSPKYLFRKEGQNVTLSCEQNLNHDAMYWYRQDPGQGLRLIYYSQIVNDFQKGDIAEGYSVSREKKESFPLTVTSAQKNPTAFYLCASSPRQGTNQPQHFGDGTRLSIL.

The chain uses TRBV13 and TRBJ2-7, with TRBD1 identical over 8 bases. Unmatched junction bases numbered 10, after V lost 2 bases and J lost 7 bases. The CDR3 length is 15 residues. Germline V gene data show CDR1 as PRHDT and CDR2 as FYEKMQ (reference sequence). The CDR3 DNA reads TGTGCCAGCAGCTTACGCGGCGGGACAGGCCGGGAGCAGTACTTC. This translates into CASSLRGGTGREQYF.

The chain couples TRBV15 to TRBJ2-5, with D possibly matching TRBD1 (5 bases). Germline V gives CDR1 LNHNV, CDR2 YYDKDF (reference sequence). V was cut by 0 bases and J by 5 bases, with 16 bases left in between. This CDR3 is built from 16 residues. This CDR3 is CATSRDRFRGFETQYF. CDR3 nucleotides: TGTGCCACCAGCAGAGATCGATTTAGGGGATTCGAGACCCAGTACTTC.

CDR3 in DNA: TGTGCCAGCAGCTTAGGCCAAATAGACAGGGGTCGCGAGCAGTACTTC. Translated: CASSLGQIDRGREQYF. The J gene is TRBJ2-7, the V gene TRBV7-8; 8 bases map to TRBD1. CDR3 length equals 16 residues. Trimming took 1 base from V and 6 from J; bases not matched to a gene: 11. Germline-derived CDR1 and CDR2 are SGHVS and FQNEAQ.

The chain carries TRBV27 and TRBJ2-2; D call uncertain. The V end lost 4 bases, the J end lost 6 bases, and 9 bases lay between the germline ends. This CDR3 region has 13 residues. In germline, CDR1 is MNHEY, CDR2 SMNVEV (reference sequence). Here the CDR3 DNA reads TGTGCCAGCAGTTGGTCTGCAGCCGGGGAGCTGTTTTTT. It specifies CASSWSAAGELFF.

CDR3 region: CASSFPDFSTDTQYF. CDR3 DNA sequence: TGTGCCAGCAGCTTCCCTGACTTTAGCACAGATACGCAGTATTTT. The gene calls are TRBV5-6 and TRBJ2-3, with D hard to call. CDR1 is SGHDT and CDR2 is YYEEEE in the germline V gene. This CDR3 is 15 amino acids long. V shed 2 bases and J shed 0 bases, with 10 bases lying between them.

The chain couples TRBV27 to TRBJ2-7; D perhaps matches TRBD2 (8 bases). Germline CDR1 and CDR2: MNHEY and SMNVEV (reference sequence). The CDR3 sequence is 14 residues long. V shed 10 bases and J shed 3 bases, with 19 bases lying between them. The DNA for the CDR3 is TGTGCCACCAACCCGGGAGGGGGCATCTACGAGCAGTACTTC. This sequence encodes CATNPGGGIYEQYF.

V and J are TRBV7-2 and TRBJ2-1; D might be TRBD1 (6 bases). This CDR3 is 14 amino acids long. The germline V gene has CDR1 SGHTA and CDR2 FQGNSA. The V and J ends lost 1 base and 6 bases respectively, with 10 bases between them. CDR3 protein: CASSLVGGINEQFF. The DNA of the CDR3 is TGTGCCAGCAGCTTAGTAGGGGGAATCAATGAGCAGTTCTTC.

The chain couples TRBV6-6 to TRBJ2-5, with D maybe TRBD1 (5 bases). Trimming took off 6 bases at V and 11 bases at J, with 19 bases between the two ends. The CDR3 runs 13 residues. CDR1 MNHNY and CDR2 SVGAGI come from the germline V gene (reference sequence). The CDR3 spells CASSHKETVAQYF. The CDR3 DNA sequence: TGTGCCAGCAGCCACAAGGAGACAGTGGCGCAGTACTTC.

This rearrangement joins TRBV29-1 to TRBJ2-2, with a possible D match to TRBD2 (5 bases). CDR3 size: 16 residues. Germline-derived CDR1 and CDR2 are SQVTM and ANQGSEA. V gave up 3 bases and J gave up 4 bases, with 18 bases separating them. The CDR3 DNA follows: TGCAGCGTTGATACCCCCAGTGGTGCGGGCACCGGGGAGCTGTTTTTT. Residues: CSVDTPSGAGTGELFF.

The V call is TRBV28, the J call TRBJ1-5, with 7 positions matching TRBD1. CDR1 MDHEN and CDR2 SYDVKM come from the germline V gene. V was clipped by 5 bases and J by 0 bases; unmatched bases: 10. CDR3 length equals 17 residues. CDR3 in DNA: TGTGCCAGCAGTGAACCGGGACAGACCTATAGCAATCAGCCCCAGCATTTT. It yields the protein CASSEPGQTYSNQPQHF.

V is TRBV7-6 and J is TRBJ2-7; 7 bases are a match to TRBD2. The CDR3 loop spans 15 amino acids. Germline trimming cut 4 bases from V and 3 bases from J; bases unmatched to any gene: 9. Germline lookup yields CDR1 SGHVS and CDR2 FNYEAQ. CDR3 amino acids: CASSSGSGLGYEQYF. CDR3 DNA: TGTGCCAGCAGCTCCGGAAGCGGACTAGGCTACGAGCAGTACTTC.

The V and J genes are TRBV6-5 and TRBJ1-1; D is uncertain. CDR3 length: 11 residues. The V end lost 7 bases, the J end lost 5 bases, and 8 bases lay between the germline ends. CDR1 and CDR2 from the germline V gene are MNHEY and SVGAGI. CDR3 in amino acids: CASTEGTEAFF. Written as DNA, the CDR3 is TGTGCCAGCACCGAGGGAACTGAAGCTTTCTTT.